A selection of T cell receptor beta chains follows, all from one sample in a study of identical twins. TCRdb fed the 5' RACE reads into MiXCR, producing one record per CDR3 protein. This sample yields roughly 720,000 distinct CDR3 sequences, of which over 15% are seen a single time; around 13% belongs to the top ten. These same data were also listed under a study on T cells expressing NK-cell markers.

Sequenced input: PBMCs. All receptors derive from a young woman in good health. Each CDR3 is given with its conserved first and last residue. Fields, in order: J gene, V gene, clone size, D gene, CDR3 DNA, CDR3 protein. A D gene is named only where the DNA matches it firmly. Clone sizes are given selectively: once, few, many, or a class where the clone is expanded.

TRBJ2-2	TRBV9	.	.	TGTGCCAGCAGCGTTGCCCACAAGAACACCGGGGAGCTGTTTTTT	CASSVAHKNTGELFF
TRBJ2-5	TRBV7-2	.	.	TGTGCCAGCAGACTACCGCCGGACTCCACCCAGTACTTC	CASRLPPDSTQYF
TRBJ2-7	TRBV29-1	few	TRBD1	TGCAGCGTAATCCCGGGACAGGGCCCAGAGTACTTC	CSVIPGQGPEYF
TRBJ2-3	TRBV20-1	.	.	TGCAGTGTTGGATTGGTGGGTCCGGGTACGCAGTATTTT	CSVGLVGPGTQYF
TRBJ2-7	TRBV12-3/TRBV12-4	.	TRBD1	TGTGCCAGCAGTTTCCCGACAGGGGGGGACTACGAGCAGTACTTC	CASSFPTGGDYEQYF
TRBJ1-2	TRBV12-3/TRBV12-4	few	TRBD1	TGTGCCAGCAAGCCGGGACAGCTCTATGGCTACACCTTC	CASKPGQLYGYTF
TRBJ2-1	TRBV9	.	.	TGTGCCAGCAGCGTAGTAGGGGGGAGCTACAATGAGCAGTTCTTC	CASSVVGGSYNEQFF
TRBJ1-6	TRBV9	.	TRBD1	TGTGCCAGCAGCGCGGGACAGGATAATTCACCCCTCCACTTT	CASSAGQDNSPLHF
TRBJ2-3	TRBV4-2	.	.	TGTGCCAGCAGCCAAGATCTCAACGGGTACACAGATACGCAGTATTTT	CASSQDLNGYTDTQYF
TRBJ2-7	TRBV2	few	TRBD1	TGTGCCAGCATGGGACAGTCTCCCTACGAGCAGTACTTC	CASMGQSPYEQYF
TRBJ2-1	TRBV12-3/TRBV12-4	few	.	TGTGCCAGCAGAATGGGGAGTGAGCAGTTCTTC	CASRMGSEQFF
TRBJ2-7	TRBV6-1	few	TRBD2	TGTGCCAGCGCGCCGGCTGGCGGGAGGGCCGGGCTCTACGAGCAGTACTTC	CASAPAGGRAGLYEQYF
TRBJ1-1	TRBV5-1	many	.	TGCGCCAGCAGCTTGACAGGGCAGACATTAACTGAAGCTTTCTTT	CASSLTGQTLTEAFF
TRBJ2-7	TRBV20-1	many	TRBD2	TGCAGTGCCCTGACTAGCGGGGCCTTAACCTACGAGCAGTACTTC	CSALTSGALTYEQYF
TRBJ1-2	TRBV20-1	.	.	TGCAGTGCCCCTTCTGACATTCCCTATGGCTACACCTTC	CSAPSDIPYGYTF
TRBJ1-2	TRBV20-1	many	TRBD1	TGCAGTGCTAGGACACGGGACAGGGGCGGCTACACCTTC	CSARTRDRGGYTF
TRBJ2-7	TRBV15	few	.	TGTGCCACCAGCAAGCCGGGTCCCTACGAGCAGTACTTC	CATSKPGPYEQYF
TRBJ1-1	TRBV20-1	few	.	TGCAGTGCTAGAGTCTACAGGACGAACACTGAAGCTTTCTTT	CSARVYRTNTEAFF
TRBJ2-7	TRBV20-1	.	TRBD2	TGCAGTGCTAGATGGCGGGAGCTGGGGGAGCAGTACTTC	CSARWRELGEQYF
TRBJ2-3	TRBV10-3	.	.	TGTGCCATCAGTGAGCCCTACAGGGGAGGGACAGATACGCAGTATTTT	CAISEPYRGGTDTQYF
TRBJ2-3	TRBV29-1	few	.	TGCAGCGTTGTTCTCGCAACTAGGGGTAGCACAGATACGCAGTATTTT	CSVVLATRGSTDTQYF
TRBJ2-3	TRBV20-1	.	.	TGCAGTGCTAGAGACAGGAGGGTGGCAGATACGCAGTATTTT	CSARDRRVADTQYF
TRBJ2-3	TRBV5-1	few	.	TGCGCCAGCAGCTTTGTCCCCCGGGGGCACACAGATACGCAGTATTTT	CASSFVPRGHTDTQYF
TRBJ2-4	TRBV11-2	few	.	TGTGCCAGCACCCCGATGGGGGTTTACATTCAGTACTTC	CASTPMGVYIQYF
TRBJ1-5	TRBV12-3/TRBV12-4	.	.	TGTGCCAGCAGTTTAATTCAAGGGGGGTATCAGCCCCAGCATTTT	CASSLIQGGYQPQHF
TRBJ2-3	TRBV18	few	.	TGTGCCAGCTCACCGAGTTTCGCAGATACGCAGTATTTT	CASSPSFADTQYF
TRBJ1-6	TRBV6-2/TRBV6-3	few	.	TGTGCCAGCAGACAATTCGGCTCACCCCTCCACTTT	CASRQFGSPLHF
TRBJ1-4	TRBV4-3	.	.	TGCGCCAGCAGCCCCGTCGGTTGGGGAAAACTGTTTTTT	CASSPVGWGKLFF
TRBJ2-6	TRBV7-9	few	TRBD1	TGTGCCAGCAGCAAAGGGACAGGACCCTTGGACGTCCTGACTTTC	CASSKGTGPLDVLTF
TRBJ2-2	TRBV20-1	.	.	TGCAGTGCTTCAGTTACCGGGGAGCTGTTTTTT	CSASVTGELFF
TRBJ1-1	TRBV20-1	many	.	TGCAGTGCGAATCAGGGAGGGAGCACTGAAGCTTTCTTT	CSANQGGSTEAFF
TRBJ2-7	TRBV20-1	few	.	TGCAGTGCTACAACCGGGACCCAAACCTCCTACGAGCAGTACTTC	CSATTGTQTSYEQYF
TRBJ2-7	TRBV30	.	.	TGTGCCTGGAGTGTATCTGGCTTCTACGAGCAGTACTTC	CAWSVSGFYEQYF